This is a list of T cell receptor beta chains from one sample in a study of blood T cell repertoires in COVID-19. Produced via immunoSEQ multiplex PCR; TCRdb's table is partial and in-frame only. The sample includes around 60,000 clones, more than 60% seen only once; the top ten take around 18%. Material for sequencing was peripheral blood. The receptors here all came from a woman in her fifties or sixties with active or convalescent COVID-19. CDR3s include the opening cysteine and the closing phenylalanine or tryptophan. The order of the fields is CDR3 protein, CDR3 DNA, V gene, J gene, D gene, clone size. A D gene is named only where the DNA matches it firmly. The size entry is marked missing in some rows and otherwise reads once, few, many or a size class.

cdr3_aa: CASSLGQHTGELFF
cdr3_nt: TGTGCCAGCAGCTTGGGACAGCACACCGGGGAGCTGTTTTTT
v_call: TRBV5-6
j_call: TRBJ2-2
d_call: -
clone_size: -

cdr3_aa: CASSLVDEAFF
cdr3_nt: TGTGCCAGCTCCCTAGTCGACGAAGCTTTCTTT
v_call: TRBV18
j_call: TRBJ1-1
d_call: -
clone_size: -

cdr3_aa: CASSLDGGAGNTIYF
cdr3_nt: TGCGCCAGCAGCTTGGACGGTGGGGCAGGAAACACCATATATTTT
v_call: TRBV5-1
j_call: TRBJ1-3
d_call: -
clone_size: -

cdr3_aa: CATSRDLVATYQETQYF
cdr3_nt: TGTGCCACCAGCAGAGATTTAGTAGCAACCTACCAAGAGACCCAGTACTTC
v_call: TRBV15
j_call: TRBJ2-5
d_call: -
clone_size: -

cdr3_aa: CASSTLAGFENIQYF
cdr3_nt: TGTGCCAGCTCCACCCTGGCAGGGTTTGAAAACATTCAGTACTTC
v_call: TRBV18
j_call: TRBJ2-4
d_call: -
clone_size: -

cdr3_aa: CATSSRKGHLYEQYF
cdr3_nt: TGTGCCACCAGCAGCAGAAAGGGACACCTCTACGAGCAGTACTTC
v_call: TRBV15
j_call: TRBJ2-7
d_call: -
clone_size: once

cdr3_aa: CASSQVWHSGTSGSGALNEQFF
cdr3_nt: TGCGCCAGCAGCCAAGTATGGCACTCCGGGACTAGCGGGAGTGGGGCACTCAATGAGCAGTTCTTC
v_call: TRBV4-1
j_call: TRBJ2-1
d_call: TRBD2
clone_size: -

cdr3_aa: CASSLTGREQYF
cdr3_nt: TGTGCCAGCAGTCTAACAGGACGCGAGCAGTACTTC
v_call: TRBV27
j_call: TRBJ2-7
d_call: -
clone_size: -

cdr3_aa: CASSSRTAYNEQFF
cdr3_nt: TGCGCCAGCAGCTCCAGGACAGCCTACAATGAGCAGTTCTTC
v_call: TRBV5-1
j_call: TRBJ2-1
d_call: -
clone_size: -

cdr3_aa: CASSLGAGTEQYF
cdr3_nt: TGTGCCAGCAGCTTAGGGGCGGGGACCGAGCAGTACTTC
v_call: TRBV11-2
j_call: TRBJ2-7
d_call: -
clone_size: many

cdr3_aa: CASNRDTYSNQPQHF
cdr3_nt: TGTGCCAGCAACCGGGACACTTATAGCAATCAGCCCCAGCATTTT
v_call: TRBV6-5
j_call: TRBJ1-5
d_call: -
clone_size: many

cdr3_aa: CASSSGTSGVEQYF
cdr3_nt: TGTGCCAGCAGCTCCGGGACTAGCGGCGTGGAGCAGTACTTC
v_call: TRBV7-9
j_call: TRBJ2-7
d_call: TRBD2
clone_size: few

cdr3_aa: CASSIEPLAGPYNEQFF
cdr3_nt: TGCGCCAGCAGCATAGAACCACTAGCGGGACCCTACAATGAGCAGTTCTTC
v_call: TRBV5-1
j_call: TRBJ2-1
d_call: TRBD2
clone_size: -

cdr3_aa: CATSKGAVGNTIYF
cdr3_nt: TGTGCCACCAGCAAGGGGGCTGTTGGAAACACCATATATTTT
v_call: TRBV15
j_call: TRBJ1-3
d_call: TRBD1
clone_size: -

cdr3_aa: CASSQGDSAGANVLTF
cdr3_nt: TGTGCCAGCAGCCAAGGAGACAGCGCTGGGGCCAACGTCCTGACTTTC
v_call: TRBV4-2
j_call: TRBJ2-6
d_call: -
clone_size: -

cdr3_aa: CASSWNQPGTDYYNEQFF
cdr3_nt: TGTGCCAGCAGTTGGAATCAACCCGGGACAGACTACTACAATGAGCAGTTCTTC
v_call: TRBV27
j_call: TRBJ2-1
d_call: TRBD1
clone_size: few

cdr3_aa: CTSSQDCGTSGTSYNEQFF
cdr3_nt: TGCACCAGCAGCCAAGATTGCGGGACTAGCGGAACCTCCTACAATGAGCAGTTCTTC
v_call: TRBV1
j_call: TRBJ2-1
d_call: -
clone_size: few

cdr3_aa: CASSLRVAGALGDTQYF
cdr3_nt: TGTGCCAGCAGCTTAAGGGTAGCGGGAGCCCTGGGAGATACGCAGTATTTT
v_call: TRBV7-2
j_call: TRBJ2-3
d_call: TRBD2
clone_size: -

cdr3_aa: CAWQRGREYNEQFF
cdr3_nt: TGTGCCTGGCAGCGGGGGCGGGAGTACAATGAGCAGTTCTTC
v_call: TRBV30
j_call: TRBJ2-1
d_call: TRBD2
clone_size: -

cdr3_aa: CAWSSPGLAVTGELFF
cdr3_nt: TGTGCCTGGAGTTCTCCGGGACTAGCCGTCACCGGGGAGCTGTTTTTT
v_call: TRBV30
j_call: TRBJ2-2
d_call: TRBD2
clone_size: once

cdr3_aa: CASRSGVGYTF
cdr3_nt: TGTGCCAGCAGGTCAGGGGTTGGCTACACCTTC
v_call: TRBV6-5
j_call: TRBJ1-2
d_call: -
clone_size: once

cdr3_aa: CASSLAPRTSGSGELFF
cdr3_nt: TGTGCCAGCAGCTTAGCCCCTAGGACTAGCGGGAGCGGGGAGCTGTTTTTT
v_call: TRBV7-2
j_call: TRBJ2-2
d_call: TRBD2
clone_size: -

cdr3_aa: CASSMGQDRNEKLFF
cdr3_nt: TGTGCCAGTAGTATGGGACAGGACCGTAATGAAAAACTGTTTTTT
v_call: TRBV19
j_call: TRBJ1-4
d_call: TRBD1
clone_size: -

cdr3_aa: CASSPVEVSSYEQYF
cdr3_nt: TGTGCCAGCAGCCCAGTGGAGGTTAGCTCCTACGAGCAGTACTTC
v_call: TRBV7-9
j_call: TRBJ2-7
d_call: -
clone_size: few

cdr3_aa: CASSYSGADGNTIYF
cdr3_nt: TGCGCCAGCAGCTACTCTGGGGCGGATGGAAACACCATATATTTT
v_call: TRBV5-1
j_call: TRBJ1-3
d_call: -
clone_size: few

cdr3_aa: CASSVGTGDYEQYF
cdr3_nt: TGTGCCAGCAGCGTCGGGACAGGGGATTACGAGCAGTACTTC
v_call: TRBV9
j_call: TRBJ2-7
d_call: TRBD1
clone_size: -

cdr3_aa: CASSSLGAYEQYF
cdr3_nt: TGTGCCAGTAGTTCCCTAGGCGCCTACGAGCAGTACTTC
v_call: TRBV19
j_call: TRBJ2-7
d_call: -
clone_size: few

cdr3_aa: CASSLVGSSSSYEQYF
cdr3_nt: TGTGCCAGCAGCTTAGTGGGCAGTTCAAGCTCCTACGAGCAGTACTTC
v_call: TRBV11-2
j_call: TRBJ2-7
d_call: -
clone_size: -

cdr3_aa: CASSVGTGAPYEQYF
cdr3_nt: TGTGCCAGCTCCGTCGGGACAGGGGCCCCGTACGAGCAGTACTTC
v_call: TRBV18
j_call: TRBJ2-7
d_call: TRBD1
clone_size: -

cdr3_aa: CASSPQGAGTQYF
cdr3_nt: TGTGCCAGCAGTCCCCAGGGGGCCGGTACGCAGTATTTT
v_call: TRBV6-6
j_call: TRBJ2-3
d_call: TRBD1
clone_size: -

cdr3_aa: CASSDSLRGSQFF
cdr3_nt: TGTGCCAGCAGTGACTCGTTAAGGGGGAGCCAGTTCTTC
v_call: TRBV25-1
j_call: TRBJ2-1
d_call: -
clone_size: -

cdr3_aa: CASSLGASGRYEQYF
cdr3_nt: TGTGCCAGCAGCTTGGGGGCTAGCGGGAGGTACGAGCAGTACTTC
v_call: TRBV5-4
j_call: TRBJ2-7
d_call: TRBD2
clone_size: once

cdr3_aa: CASSNRIEQYF
cdr3_nt: TGCGCCAGCAGCAATAGAATCGAGCAGTACTTC
v_call: TRBV5-1
j_call: TRBJ2-7
d_call: -
clone_size: -

cdr3_aa: CATSVGLAGVETQYF
cdr3_nt: TGTGCCACCAGTGTTGGTCTAGCGGGAGTGGAGACCCAGTACTTC
v_call: TRBV24-1
j_call: TRBJ2-5
d_call: TRBD2
clone_size: -

cdr3_aa: CASSLSMGRGTGELFF
cdr3_nt: TGTGCCAGCAGCCTAAGTATGGGTAGGGGCACCGGGGAGCTGTTTTTT
v_call: TRBV7-6
j_call: TRBJ2-2
d_call: -
clone_size: -

cdr3_aa: CASSPGQGGSEKLFF
cdr3_nt: TGTGCCAGTAGTCCGGGACAGGGGGGAAGTGAAAAACTGTTTTTT
v_call: TRBV19
j_call: TRBJ1-4
d_call: TRBD1
clone_size: -

cdr3_aa: CASSSTGGGSSYEQYF
cdr3_nt: TGTGCCAGCAGCTCAACAGGGGGCGGAAGCTCCTACGAGCAGTACTTC
v_call: TRBV7-9
j_call: TRBJ2-7
d_call: TRBD1
clone_size: -